The 19 T cell receptor beta chains reported below all come from one sample, sequenced in a study of cytomegalovirus exposure and HLA in healthy donors. 13 Jbeta primers and 60 Vbeta primers were used for the PCR. Assay used: immunoSEQ multiplex PCR; TCRdb lists only in-frame clones, some missing. Of roughly 150,000 clones listed, more than 75% are singletons. The source material was PBMCs. The origin of the receptors is a woman in her forties in good health and CMV-seronegative.

The rearrangement links TRBV6-6 to TRBJ1-2, with a possible D match to TRBD1 (5 bases). Trimming removed 5 bases from V and 2 bases from J, with 9 bases in between. Germline V gene lookup returns CDR1 MNHNY and CDR2 SVGAGI (reference sequence). The CDR3 runs 13 residues. The CDR3 loop reads CASSQGSNYGYTF. The CDR3 region has the DNA TGTGCCAGCAGTCAGGGATCAAACTATGGCTACACCTTC.

The V and J genes are TRBV6-6 and TRBJ2-1; D possibly corresponds to TRBD2 (5 bases). V was trimmed by 10 bases and J by 3 bases, leaving 16 bases between them. Germline V gives CDR1 MNHNY, CDR2 SVGAGI (reference sequence). The CDR3 contains 14 residues. The CDR3 here is CATRAESLYNEQFF. The CDR3 bases are TGTGCCACCAGAGCGGAGAGCCTCTACAATGAGCAGTTCTTC.

The chain uses TRBV4-1 and TRBJ2-1, with 7 bases identical to TRBD2. The CDR3 sequence is 15 residues long. Germline V gene data show CDR1 as MGHRA and CDR2 as YSYEKL. V gave up 0 bases and J gave up 7 bases; unmatched junction bases: 6. The CDR3 reads CASSQDDNGRNEQFF. The CDR3 DNA reads TGCGCCAGCAGCCAAGATGACAACGGGAGGAATGAGCAGTTCTTC.

This chain uses TRBV4-1 with TRBJ2-7; TRBD1 matches at 7 bases. J lost 2 bases, V lost 0 bases, and 10 bases had no gene match. The germline gives CDR1 MGHRA, CDR2 YSYEKL. The CDR3 spans 17 residues. The CDR3 is CASSQDMIRQGAYEQYF. The CDR3, as DNA: TGCGCCAGCAGCCAAGATATGATTCGTCAGGGGGCCTACGAGCAGTACTTC.

The chain joins TRBV28 to TRBJ1-5; 9 positions match TRBD1. The junction had 8 bases not matched to a gene; V was cut back by 7 bases and J by 7 bases. The V gene's germline CDR1 is MDHEN and CDR2 SYDVKM. The CDR3 runs 14 residues. The CDR3 region is CASTSGTGIQPQHF. CDR3 coding DNA: TGTGCCAGCACCTCAGGGACAGGGATCCAGCCCCAGCATTTT.

The rearrangement joins TRBV5-6 to TRBJ1-5; D perhaps matches TRBD1 (5 bases). CDR1 and CDR2 from the germline V gene are SGHDT and YYEEEE. V lost 2 bases and J 3 bases, leaving 12 bases between the germline ends. The CDR3 has 15 residues. CDR3 sequence (DNA): TGTGCCAGCAGCTTTGCCTCAGGGCACAATCAGCCCCAGCATTTT. Protein sequence: CASSFASGHNQPQHF.

This clone was seen only a few times. The rearrangement joins TRBV6-1 to TRBJ1-2, with a tentative D call TRBD1 (5 bases). The V gene's germline CDR1 is MNHNS and CDR2 SASEGT. V lost 8 bases and J 2 bases, leaving 12 bases between the germline ends. The CDR3 loop spans 13 amino acids. CDR3 loop: CASVAGLNYGYTF. CDR3 nucleotide sequence: TGTGCCAGCGTGGCAGGGTTGAACTATGGCTACACCTTC.

The rearrangement links TRBV19 to TRBJ2-4; D is undetermined. CDR1 LNHDA and CDR2 SQIVND come from the germline V gene (reference sequence). The CDR3 spans 15 residues. Deletions cut 3 bases from V and 0 bases from J, with 9 bases between. The CDR3 here is CASSMEPAAKNIQYF. The DNA of the CDR3 is TGTGCCAGTAGTATGGAGCCTGCAGCCAAAAACATTCAGTACTTC.

The V gene is TRBV7-9, the J gene TRBJ2-1; TRBD2 is a possible D gene (7 bases). V lost 7 bases and J 9 bases, leaving 34 bases between the germline ends. The length of the CDR3 is 19 residues. Germline-derived CDR1 and CDR2 are SEHNR and FQNEAQ (reference sequence). The CDR3: CASTTTGGPGPYPHTEQFF. In DNA form, the CDR3 reads TGTGCCAGCACTACCACGGGGGGCCCGGGACCTTACCCTCACACTGAGCAGTTCTTC.

The chain is built from TRBV4-3 and TRBJ2-7; 7 bases are shared with TRBD1. The V gene's germline CDR1 is LGHNA and CDR2 YSLEER. V lost 4 bases, J lost 3 bases, and 3 bases stayed unmatched. The CDR3 consists of 13 residues. The CDR3: CASSRQGNYEQYF. CDR3 in DNA: TGCGCCAGCAGCCGACAGGGCAACTACGAGCAGTACTTC.

The chain uses TRBV6-6 and TRBJ2-2, with D tentatively TRBD1 (6 bases). Trimming cost V 4 bases and J 6 bases, with 12 bases left between them. The CDR3 extends over 14 amino acids. Germline CDR1 reads MNHNY; CDR2 reads SVGAGI (reference sequence). CDR3 residues: CASSSQGAPGELFF. CDR3 in DNA: TGTGCCAGCAGTTCACAGGGAGCGCCCGGGGAGCTGTTTTTT.

The rearrangement links TRBV28 to TRBJ2-7; TRBD1 aligns across 8 bases. Trimming took 3 bases from V and 10 from J; bases not matched to a gene: 11. CDR3 length: 14 residues. Germline CDR1 is MDHEN and CDR2 is SYDVKM. CDR3 amino acids: CASSFVSGQGTQYF. The CDR3 DNA reads as TGTGCCAGCAGTTTTGTCTCCGGACAGGGTACCCAGTACTTC.

This sequence joins TRBV7-2 and TRBJ2-7, with 10 bases that match TRBD1. The V gene's germline CDR1 is SGHTA and CDR2 FQGNSA. The J segment lost 3 bases and the V segment lost 4 bases, leaving 6 bases of the junction unmatched. The CDR3 extends over 15 amino acids. This CDR3 reads CASSSRTGGFYEQYF. For the CDR3, the DNA is TGTGCCAGCAGCTCCCGGACAGGGGGTTTCTACGAGCAGTACTTC.

The chain is built from TRBV7-3 and TRBJ2-1; 7 positions agree with TRBD1. The V gene end was trimmed by 2 bases and the J gene end by 6 bases; junction bases not matched to a gene: 4. Germline CDR1 is SGHTA and CDR2 is FQGTGA. The CDR3 is made up of 14 amino acids. CDR3 sequence (DNA): TGTGCCAGCAGCTTAGACAGGGTAGGCAATGAGCAGTTCTTC. It is translated as CASSLDRVGNEQFF.

The chain links TRBV19 to TRBJ2-7; no clear D. The CDR3 consists of 13 residues. The V gene's germline CDR1 is LNHDA and CDR2 SQIVND (reference sequence). Trimming pared 5 bases from V and 2 bases from J, leaving 10 bases between. The CDR3: CASSQRHPYEQYF. CDR3 DNA: TGTGCCAGTAGTCAGAGACACCCCTACGAGCAGTACTTC.

The genes are TRBV10-3 and TRBJ2-5, with 7 nucleotides matching TRBD2. CDR3 length equals 16 residues. V lost 5 bases, J lost 2 bases, and 11 bases stayed unmatched. Per the germline V gene, CDR1 is ENHRY and CDR2 is SYGVKD. The CDR3 sequence is CAISPLTSEGQETQYF. In DNA, the CDR3 is TGTGCCATCAGTCCCCTTACTAGCGAGGGACAAGAGACCCAGTACTTC.

V gene TRBV6-6 combines with J gene TRBJ2-5; 9 positions match TRBD2. The CDR3 consists of 15 residues. Germline CDR1 reads MNHNY; CDR2 reads SVGAGI (reference sequence). Germline trimming cut 6 bases from V and 5 bases from J; bases unmatched to any gene: 10. CDR3 region: CASSHLAGERETQYF. The CDR3 DNA sequence: TGTGCCAGCAGCCACTTAGCGGGGGAGCGGGAGACCCAGTACTTC.

The rearrangement links TRBV7-2 to TRBJ2-3; TRBD1 aligns across 10 bases. Germline loops: CDR1 SGHTA, CDR2 FQGNSA. This CDR3 is built from 15 residues. J gave up 2 bases and V 5 bases, and 4 bases lay outside the gene matches. The CDR3 region has the DNA TGTGCCAGCAGCCGGGACAGGGGTATCACAGATACGCAGTATTTT. This gives the protein CASSRDRGITDTQYF.

This sequence joins TRBV6-5 and TRBJ1-3; D remains ambiguous. V gave up 4 bases and J gave up 0 bases, with 4 bases separating them. Germline assignment: CDR1 MNHEY and CDR2 SVGAGI. The CDR3 length is 13 residues. The CDR3 reads CASSSHSGNTIYF. CDR3 DNA: TGTGCCAGCAGTTCCCACTCTGGAAACACCATATATTTT.